A single sample gave rise to the 30 T cell receptor beta chains below, sequenced in a study of CD8+CD57+ T cells in acquired aplastic anemia. Patients picked for sequencing had shown CD8+CD57+ cell expansion detected by flow cytometry. Genomic DNA provided the template from which TCR beta VDJ and CDR3 profiles were obtained. TCRdb analysed the reads with MiXCR anew, one entry per CDR3 protein. Of approximately 180,000 distinct CDR3 sequences listed, roughly 50% are singletons. Specimen: sorted CD4+, CD8+, or CD8+CD57+ T cells (not recorded which) from PBMCs. The receptors originated from a human donor with aplastic anemia.

This clonotype was seen many times. The chain joins TRBV9 to TRBJ2-3; 9 bases line up with TRBD2. The CDR3 spans 18 residues. V dropped 4 bases and J dropped 6; count of bases not matched to a gene: 18. Germline loops: CDR1 SGDLS, CDR2 YYNGEE. CDR3 region: CASSPNFIGSGRSDTQYF. CDR3 nucleotide sequence: TGTGCCAGCAGCCCAAATTTCATCGGGAGCGGGAGGTCGGATACGCAGTATTTT.

This clonotype was found many times. This chain connects TRBV15 to TRBJ2-5; D call uncertain. The V end was cut by 2 bases, the J end by 4 bases, with 14 bases between. Per germline, CDR1 LNHNV and CDR2 YYDKDF (reference sequence). This CDR3 has 15 amino acids. This chain's CDR3 is CATSRSYLGGETQYF. The CDR3 coding sequence is TGTGCCACCAGCAGATCATACCTTGGCGGAGAGACCCAGTACTTC.

This clonotype was recorded many times. V and J are TRBV5-5 and TRBJ1-1, with D tentatively TRBD1 (5 bases). V lost 1 base to trimming and J lost 0 bases, with 10 bases between them. The CDR3 has 15 amino acids. Germline lookup yields CDR1 SGHKS and CDR2 YYEKEE (reference sequence). Here the CDR3 reads CASSLPGALNTEAFF. CDR3 in DNA: TGTGCCAGCAGCTTGCCCGGGGCTTTGAACACTGAAGCTTTCTTT.

This clonotype was observed many times. This chain joins TRBV14 and TRBJ2-7; D gene uncertain. The CDR3 consists of 12 residues. Germline CDR1 reads SGHDN; CDR2 reads FVKESK. V was cut by 0 bases and J by 6 bases, with 6 bases left in between. CDR3 sequence (DNA): TGTGCCAGCAGCCAAGATAGAGGCGAGCAGTACTTC. Encoded protein: CASSQDRGEQYF.

CDR3 protein: CSALSGRAYNEQFF. The CDR3 nucleotides are TGCAGTGCTCTTAGCGGGAGGGCCTACAATGAGCAGTTCTTC. The J gene is TRBJ2-1, the V gene TRBV20-1; 11 nucleotides align to TRBD2. Germline V lookup: CDR1 DFQATT, CDR2 SNEGSKA (reference sequence). This CDR3 is built from 14 residues. J was trimmed by 2 bases and V by 5 bases; bases with no gene match: 2.

The V call is TRBV7-6, the J call TRBJ2-2, with D perhaps given as TRBD1 or TRBD2 (7 bases each). Trimming took 0 bases from V and 5 from J, leaving 10 bases between them. Looked up from germline, CDR1 is SGHVS and CDR2 is FNYEAQ. This CDR3 has 15 residues. The CDR3 loop reads CASSLAQGGTGELFF. CDR3 nucleotides: TGTGCCAGCAGCTTAGCCCAGGGGGGGACCGGGGAGCTGTTTTTT. The full variable domain, in which reference TRBV7-6 and TRBJ2-2 provide the parts outside the CDR3, is GAGVSQSPRYKVTKRGQDVALRCDPISGHVSLYWYRQALGQGPEFLTYFNYEAQQDKSGLPNDRFSAERPEGSISTLTIQRTEQRDSAMYRCASSLAQGGTGELFFGEGSRLTVL.

CDR3 amino acids: CATKTSGRADEQFF. The CDR3 region has the DNA TGTGCCACTAAGACCAGCGGGAGGGCCGATGAGCAGTTCTTC. The rearrangement links TRBV24-1 to TRBJ2-1, with TRBD2 matching over 10 bases. The CDR3 loop spans 14 amino acids. Germline V gene sequence: CDR1 KGHDR, CDR2 SFDVKD. With V trimmed by 10 bases and J by 8 bases, 10 bases remained unmatched.

To note about this clonotype: This may stem from a read error, because a much larger clone lies one nucleotide away. V is TRBV7-8 and J is TRBJ1-5; D is uncertain. Germline values: CDR1 SGHVS, CDR2 FQNEAQ. The CDR3 is made up of 13 amino acids. Trimming took 8 bases from V and 2 from J, leaving 10 bases between them. DNA for the CDR3: TGTGCCAGCTCCCGGGCAGGCAATCAGCCCCAGCATTTT. This translates into CASSRAGNQPQHF.

This clonotype has only a few counts. The rearrangement joins TRBV12-3 or TRBV12-4 to TRBJ2-5, with 7 bases identical to TRBD1. This CDR3 has 19 residues. V trimming: 3 bases; J trimming: 4 bases; junction bases outside the gene matches: 20. CDR3 in DNA: TGTGCCAGCAGTTTCTCACGGGTCTCCGGGACAGAGCTTGTAGAGACCCAGTACTTC. Translated: CASSFSRVSGTELVETQYF.

The V and J genes are TRBV7-8 and TRBJ2-5; no clear D gene. CDR3 length equals 13 residues. Germline V gives CDR1 SGHVS, CDR2 FQNEAQ. The ends were cut back, 1 base at V and 4 bases at J, with 7 bases in the middle. This CDR3 is CASSLDIVETQYF. CDR3 sequence (DNA): TGTGCCAGCAGCTTAGACATAGTAGAGACCCAGTACTTC.

The rearrangement links TRBV25-1 to TRBJ1-1, with a weak D call TRBD1 (6 bases). The CDR3 extends over 11 amino acids. From germline, CDR1 is MGHDK and CDR2 SYGVNS. The ends were cut back, 6 bases at V and 7 bases at J, with 9 bases in the middle. Here the CDR3 DNA reads TGTGCCAGCAGCACAGGGATTGAAGCTTTCTTT. Translated: CASSTGIEAFF.

This clonotype came up many times. This chain uses TRBV9 with TRBJ1-2, with unresolved D. With 0 bases removed from V and 12 bases from J, the gap between germline ends came to 12 bases. The CDR3 has 12 residues. Germline V lookup: CDR1 SGDLS, CDR2 YYNGEE. CDR3 bases: TGTGCCAGCAGCGTAGTGGCCGGCAATCACACCTTC. Its protein is CASSVVAGNHTF.

This chain uses TRBV20-1 with TRBJ1-5; the D is unclear. With 3 bases removed from V and 0 bases from J, the gap between germline ends came to 15 bases. The germline V gene encodes CDR1 DFQATT and CDR2 SNEGSKA (reference sequence). The CDR3 runs to 16 residues. The CDR3 is CSARILGLRSNQPQHF. The CDR3 nucleotides are TGCAGTGCTAGGATCCTCGGACTACGTAGCAATCAGCCCCAGCATTTT.

The chain has TRBV4-2 and TRBJ1-1; no firm D call. Trimming pared 1 base from V and 11 bases from J, leaving 17 bases between. This CDR3 has 14 residues. In germline, CDR1 is LGHNA, CDR2 YNFKEQ. The CDR3 protein is CASSQARPNGRAFF. CDR3 in DNA: TGTGCCAGCAGCCAAGCACGACCCAACGGGCGTGCTTTCTTT.

The rearrangement uses TRBV24-1 and TRBJ1-5; TRBD1 aligns across 9 bases. V lost 4 bases to trimming and J lost 4 bases; unmatched junction nucleotides: 4. This CDR3 contains 15 residues. Germline V lookup: CDR1 KGHDR, CDR2 SFDVKD. The CDR3 here is CATSETGGGNQPQHF. The DNA for the CDR3 is TGTGCCACCAGTGAGACAGGGGGGGGGAATCAGCCCCAGCATTTT.

This clonotype was observed once. The chain links TRBV7-8 to TRBJ2-5; 8 bases fit TRBD1. The CDR3 has 15 residues. The V segment lost 5 bases and the J segment 0 bases; nucleotides outside the gene matches: 5. Germline V CDR1 and CDR2: SGHVS, FQNEAQ. The CDR3 here is CASSAGTGHQETQYF. The CDR3 region has the DNA TGTGCCAGCAGCGCTGGGACAGGCCACCAAGAGACCCAGTACTTC.

This chain joins TRBV2 and TRBJ2-1; 8 positions agree with TRBD1. The ends lost 4 bases at V and 6 bases at J; junction bases unmatched: 8. The CDR3 contains 15 residues. Germline CDR1 and CDR2: SNHLY and FYNNEI. The CDR3 DNA sequence: TGTGCCAGCAGTGCCTGGACAGGGATAGTCAATGAGCAGTTCTTC. This gives the protein CASSAWTGIVNEQFF.

This clonotype was counted between two and nine times. This chain connects TRBV24-1 to TRBJ2-1; TRBD1 might be the D (5 bases). This CDR3 has 15 amino acids. Between the trimmed V and J ends, which lost 0 bases and 2 bases, there was a span of 7 bases. Germline CDR1 is KGHDR and CDR2 is SFDVKD. The CDR3 DNA is TGTGCCACCAGTGATTTGGGGGCGACCTACAATGAGCAGTTCTTC. It is translated as CATSDLGATYNEQFF.

The rearrangement joins TRBV2 to TRBJ1-1, with TRBD1 matching 8 bases. The length of the CDR3 is 15 residues. CDR1 SNHLY and CDR2 FYNNEI come from the germline V gene. Trimming removed 3 bases from V and 3 bases from J; junction bases left unmatched: 6. CDR3 bases: TGTGCCAGCAGTGACCGGGACAGGAGGGACACTGAAGCTTTCTTT. Its translation is CASSDRDRRDTEAFF.

This clonotype appeared once. The J gene is TRBJ2-5, the V gene TRBV20-1; maybe TRBD2 (5 bases). V lost 0 bases, J lost 3 bases, and 14 bases lay in between. The CDR3 extends over 15 amino acids. Germline-derived CDR1 and CDR2 are DFQATT and SNEGSKA (reference sequence). CDR3 DNA: TGCAGTGCTAGAGATCTGTCGCGGGCGGAAGAGACCCAGTACTTC. Its protein is CSARDLSRAEETQYF.

There are many counts of this clonotype. This CDR3 is CASSFPTYEQYF. The CDR3 region has the DNA TGTGCCAGCAGTTTCCCCACCTACGAGCAGTACTTC. The V and J genes are TRBV6-5 and TRBJ2-7; D gene unclear. This CDR3 comprises 12 residues. In germline, CDR1 is MNHEY, CDR2 SVGAGI. V was pared by 4 bases and J by 2 bases, with 6 bases between.

The table lists this clonotype with many counts. This chain uses TRBV5-8 with TRBJ2-1, with D unclear. Between the trimmed V and J ends, which lost 0 bases and 3 bases, there was a span of 7 bases. This CDR3 contains 14 residues. From germline, CDR1 is SGHTS and CDR2 YDEGEE. The CDR3: CASSLGLSYNEQFF. The CDR3 coding sequence is TGTGCCAGCAGCTTGGGTCTTAGCTACAATGAGCAGTTCTTC.

This clonotype was detected ten times or more. The V call is TRBV9, the J call TRBJ2-5; 11 bases are shared with TRBD2. Per germline, CDR1 SGDLS and CDR2 YYNGEE. This CDR3 comprises 15 residues. Trimming took 4 bases from V and 2 from J; bases not matched to a gene: 4. CDR3 sequence: CASSPGTSGQETQYF. The CDR3 region has the DNA TGTGCCAGCAGCCCCGGGACTAGCGGACAAGAGACCCAGTACTTC.

CDR3 region: CASSRRPTYGEQFF. The CDR3 DNA sequence: TGTGCCAGCAGCCGCCGCCCCACCTATGGTGAGCAGTTCTTC. The chain uses TRBV11-1 and TRBJ2-1, with D uncertain. The germline CDR1 and CDR2 sequences are SGHAT and FQDESV (reference sequence). Trimming cost V 5 bases and J 9 bases, with 17 bases left between them. This CDR3 has 14 residues.

J is TRBJ1-1 and V is TRBV6-5; tentative D call: TRBD1 (6 bases). The V gene lost 4 bases and the J gene lost 6 bases, with 12 bases spanning the gap. This CDR3 has 13 residues. CDR1 MNHEY and CDR2 SVGAGI come from the germline V gene. The CDR3 is CASSFRQESEAFF. In DNA, the CDR3 is TGTGCCAGCAGTTTCCGACAGGAATCTGAAGCTTTCTTT.

The V call is TRBV7-2, the J call TRBJ1-1; D is uncertain. Germline V lookup: CDR1 SGHTA, CDR2 FQGNSA. This CDR3 is built from 14 residues. The V and J ends lost 4 bases and 6 bases respectively, with 15 bases between them. In DNA, the CDR3 is TGTGCCAGCAGCTCAGAACAGTTGGATGCTGAAGCTTTCTTT. Protein sequence: CASSSEQLDAEAFF.

This rearrangement joins TRBV13 to TRBJ1-2; D may be TRBD1 (5 bases). The CDR3 length is 15 residues. Germline V gene sequence: CDR1 PRHDT, CDR2 FYEKMQ (reference sequence). V dropped 4 bases and J dropped 3 bases, with 15 bases sitting between them. CDR3: CASSSTPQGDYGYTF. The CDR3 DNA sequence: TGTGCCAGCAGCTCCACTCCGCAGGGAGACTATGGCTACACCTTC.

This clonotype was picked up many times. This chain joins TRBV7-2 and TRBJ1-5, with D perhaps matching TRBD1 (5 bases). V was shortened by 1 base and J by 10 bases, with 17 bases between the two germline ends. Germline V gives CDR1 SGHTA, CDR2 FQGNSA. The CDR3 runs 15 residues. The CDR3 reads CASSLDIPGTIPQHF. CDR3 nucleotides: TGTGCCAGCAGCTTAGATATTCCCGGGACTATACCCCAGCATTTT.

This clonotype was found many times. V and J are TRBV11-2 and TRBJ2-1; TRBD2 matches at 15 bases. The CDR3 contains 15 residues. The V segment lost 5 bases and the J segment 12 bases; nucleotides outside the gene matches: 8. Germline V lookup: CDR1 SGHAT, CDR2 FQNNGV. CDR3 protein: CASSRTGTSGGSQFF. The CDR3 bases are TGTGCCAGCAGCCGTACCGGGACTAGCGGGGGGTCGCAGTTCTTC.

This clonotype was detected ten times or more. This chain links TRBV5-1 with TRBJ2-7; D ambiguous. Looked up from germline, CDR1 is SGHRS and CDR2 is YFSETQ. With 5 bases removed from V and 6 bases from J, the gap between germline ends came to 21 bases. The CDR3 is made up of 15 amino acids. CDR3 region: CASSPDVPGTAEQYF. The CDR3 DNA is TGCGCCAGCAGTCCCGACGTCCCGGGCACCGCCGAGCAGTACTTC.